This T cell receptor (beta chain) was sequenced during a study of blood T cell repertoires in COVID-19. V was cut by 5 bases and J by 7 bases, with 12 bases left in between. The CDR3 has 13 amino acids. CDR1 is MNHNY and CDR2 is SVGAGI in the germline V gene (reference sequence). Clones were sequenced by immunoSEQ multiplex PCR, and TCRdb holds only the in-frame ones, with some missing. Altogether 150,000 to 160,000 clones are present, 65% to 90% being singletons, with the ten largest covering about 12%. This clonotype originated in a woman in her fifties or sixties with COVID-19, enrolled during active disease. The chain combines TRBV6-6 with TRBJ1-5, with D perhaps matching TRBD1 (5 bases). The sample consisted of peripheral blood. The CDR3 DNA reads TGTGCCAGCAGTCCGACAGTTGCGCAGCCCCAGCATTTT. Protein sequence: CASSPTVAQPQHF.